A selection of T cell receptor beta chains follows, all from one sample in a study of tumor-infiltrating lymphocytes in primary liver carcinoma. TCRdb re-derived calls from the multiplex PCR reads in MiXCR, one entry per CDR3 protein. Found here are about 26,000 distinct CDR3 sequences, over 60% of them singletons; the top ten hold 45% to 50%. The specimen was liver tumor tissue from sampling region 3. The receptor source for this set is a man aged 35-49 years with primary liver carcinoma and hepatitis B virus infection. Both conserved end residues are trimmed from each CDR3. Fields, in order: J gene, V gene, CDR3 protein.

TRBJ2-3	TRBV11-3	ASSLESERTDTQC
TRBJ2-5	TRBV7-9	ASSRGGLQETQY
TRBJ2-7	TRBV28	ASSFFGLAGWRISYEQY
TRBJ2-1	TRBV12-3/TRBV12-4	VGTGTSGRASYNEQF
TRBJ1-3	TRBV5-1	ASSQDRITGNTIY
TRBJ2-1	TRBV6-1	ASSDSTIGRGREQF
TRBJ2-3	TRBV10-3	AIWTGASTDTQY
TRBJ2-1	TRBV11-3	ANSLHPSGTSGFNEQF
TRBJ2-7	TRBV28	ASSRICEQY
TRBJ2-7	TRBV10-3	VISEKMGEQY
TRBJ2-1	TRBV6-2/TRBV6-3	ASSLVANGTIKNEQF
TRBJ1-1	TRBV4-2	ASSQKYGQGFWTEAF
NA	TRBV5-1	ASSLSGNDQPQY